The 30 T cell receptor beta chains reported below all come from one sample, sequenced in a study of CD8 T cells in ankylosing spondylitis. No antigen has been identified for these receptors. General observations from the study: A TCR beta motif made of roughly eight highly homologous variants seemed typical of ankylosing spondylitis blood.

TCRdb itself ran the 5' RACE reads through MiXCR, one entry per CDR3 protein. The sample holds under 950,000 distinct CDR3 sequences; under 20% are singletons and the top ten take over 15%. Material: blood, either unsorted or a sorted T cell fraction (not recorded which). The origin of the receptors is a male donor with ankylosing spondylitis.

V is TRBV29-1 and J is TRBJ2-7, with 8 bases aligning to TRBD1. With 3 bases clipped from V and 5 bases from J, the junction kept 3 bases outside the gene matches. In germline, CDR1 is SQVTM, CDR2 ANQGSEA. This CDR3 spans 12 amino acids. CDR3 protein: CSVDQGAHEQYF. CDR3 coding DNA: TGCAGCGTTGATCAGGGGGCCCACGAGCAGTACTTC.

The CDR3 DNA reads as TGTGCCAGCACCCATGGGGCCGGGGAGCTGTTTTTT. Protein sequence: CASTHGAGELFF. The J gene is TRBJ2-2, the V gene TRBV7-8; D is undetermined. CDR1 SGHVS and CDR2 FQNEAQ come from the germline V gene. V dropped 7 bases and J dropped 6 bases, with 9 bases sitting between them. The CDR3 is made up of 12 amino acids.

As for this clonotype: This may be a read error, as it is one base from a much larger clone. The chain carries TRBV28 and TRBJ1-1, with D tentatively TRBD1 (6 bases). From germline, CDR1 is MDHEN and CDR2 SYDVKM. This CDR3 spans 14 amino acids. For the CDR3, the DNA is TGTGCCAGCAGACCCGGGACACAGAACACTGAAGCTTCCTTT. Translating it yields CASRPGTQNTEASF.

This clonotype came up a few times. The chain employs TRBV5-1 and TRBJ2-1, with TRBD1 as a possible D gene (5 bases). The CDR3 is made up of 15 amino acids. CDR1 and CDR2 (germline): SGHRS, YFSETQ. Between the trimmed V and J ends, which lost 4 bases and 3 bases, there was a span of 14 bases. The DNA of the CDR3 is TGCGCCAGCAGCCCAACCTCAGGGATCTACAATGAGCAGTTCTTC. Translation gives CASSPTSGIYNEQFF.

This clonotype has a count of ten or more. CDR3 loop: CASSTTGAGYTF. The CDR3 region has the DNA TGTGCCAGCAGCACCACAGGGGCTGGCTACACCTTC. The gene calls are TRBV12-3 or TRBV12-4 and TRBJ1-2; 7 positions agree with TRBD1. Trimming removed 6 bases from V and 7 bases from J; junction bases left unmatched: 5. This CDR3 has 12 amino acids.

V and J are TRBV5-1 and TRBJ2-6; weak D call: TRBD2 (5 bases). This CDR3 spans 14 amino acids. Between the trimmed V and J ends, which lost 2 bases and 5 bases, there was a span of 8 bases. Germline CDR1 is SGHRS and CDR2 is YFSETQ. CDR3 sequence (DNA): TGCGCCAGCAGCTTTGAGGGCTGGGCCAACGTCCTGACTTTC. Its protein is CASSFEGWANVLTF.

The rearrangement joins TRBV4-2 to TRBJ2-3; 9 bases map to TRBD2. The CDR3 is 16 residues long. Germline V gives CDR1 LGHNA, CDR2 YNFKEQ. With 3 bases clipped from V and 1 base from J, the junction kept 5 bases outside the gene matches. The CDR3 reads CASSQGRTSGTDTQYF. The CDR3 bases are TGTGCCAGCAGCCAGGGACGGACTAGCGGCACAGATACGCAGTATTTT.

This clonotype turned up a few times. As DNA, the CDR3 is TGTGCCAGCAGTTACTACCCCGGGGGCGCGAGGGATGGCTACACCTTC. Translated, it gives CASSYYPGGARDGYTF. The V call is TRBV6-2 or TRBV6-3, the J call TRBJ1-2; possibly TRBD1 for D (6 bases). The germline CDR1 and CDR2 sequences are MNHEY and SVGEGT. Trimming removed 1 base from V and 6 bases from J, with 18 bases in between. This CDR3 region has 16 residues.

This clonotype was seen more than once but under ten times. The CDR3 sequence: CAWSYRATEAFF. The CDR3 region has the DNA TGTGCCTGGAGTTACAGGGCCACTGAAGCTTTCTTT. The chain carries TRBV30 and TRBJ1-1; D is possibly TRBD1 (6 bases). The CDR3 consists of 12 residues. Trimming removed 2 bases at V and 4 bases at J, with 8 bases between. Germline CDR1 is GTSNPN and CDR2 is SVGIG (reference sequence).

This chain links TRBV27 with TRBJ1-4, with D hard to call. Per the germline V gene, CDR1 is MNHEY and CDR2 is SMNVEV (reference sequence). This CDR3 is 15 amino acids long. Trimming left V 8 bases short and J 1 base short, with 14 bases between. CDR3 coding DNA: TGTGCCAGCCCTTCTGTTGGGCGAACTAATGAAAAACTGTTTTTT. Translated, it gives CASPSVGRTNEKLFF.

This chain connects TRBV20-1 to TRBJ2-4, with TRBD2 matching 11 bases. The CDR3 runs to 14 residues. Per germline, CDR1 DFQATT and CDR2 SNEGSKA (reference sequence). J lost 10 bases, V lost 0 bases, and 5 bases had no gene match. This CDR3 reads CSAREGSGGVIQYF. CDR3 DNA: TGCAGTGCTAGAGAGGGTAGCGGGGGGGTTATTCAGTACTTC.

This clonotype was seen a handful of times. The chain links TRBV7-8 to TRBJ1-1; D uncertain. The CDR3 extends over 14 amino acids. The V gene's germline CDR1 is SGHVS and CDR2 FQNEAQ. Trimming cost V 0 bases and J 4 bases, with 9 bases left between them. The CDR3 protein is CASSLAGSFTEAFF. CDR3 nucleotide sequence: TGTGCCAGCAGCTTAGCAGGGTCTTTCACTGAAGCTTTCTTT. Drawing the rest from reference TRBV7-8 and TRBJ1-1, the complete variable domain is GAGVSQSPRYKVAKRGQDVALRCDPISGHVSLFWYQQALGQGPEFLTYFQNEAQLDKSGLPSDRFFAERPEGSVSTLKIQRTQQEDSAVYLCASSLAGSFTEAFFGQGTRLTVV.

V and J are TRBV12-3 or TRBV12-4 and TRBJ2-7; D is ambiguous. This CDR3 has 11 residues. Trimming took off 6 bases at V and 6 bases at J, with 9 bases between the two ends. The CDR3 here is CASREVGEQYF. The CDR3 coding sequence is TGTGCCAGCAGAGAGGTAGGCGAGCAGTACTTC.

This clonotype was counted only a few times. The CDR3 loop reads CASSKTGQDLYGYTF. In DNA, the CDR3 is TGTGCCAGCAGCAAGACGGGACAGGACCTATATGGCTACACCTTC. This sequence joins TRBV4-2 and TRBJ1-2; 8 bases map to TRBD1. The germline CDR1 and CDR2 sequences are LGHNA and YNFKEQ. This CDR3 is 15 amino acids long. Trimming removed 5 bases from V and 5 bases from J; junction bases left unmatched: 10.

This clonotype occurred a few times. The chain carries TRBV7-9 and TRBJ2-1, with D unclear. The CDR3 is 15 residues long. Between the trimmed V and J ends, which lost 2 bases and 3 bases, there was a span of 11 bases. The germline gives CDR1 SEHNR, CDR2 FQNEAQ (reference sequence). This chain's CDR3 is CASSLLPGVYNEQFF. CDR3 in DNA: TGTGCCAGCAGCTTACTACCCGGTGTCTACAATGAGCAGTTCTTC.

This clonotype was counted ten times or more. DNA for the CDR3: TGCGCCAGCAGCCAAGATACCTCGACTAGCGGAGGAGGTGATGAGCAGTTCTTC. Translated, it gives CASSQDTSTSGGGDEQFF. The genes are TRBV4-1 and TRBJ2-1; 9 bases agree with TRBD2. Germline V gene sequence: CDR1 MGHRA, CDR2 YSYEKL. CDR3 size: 18 residues. Losses at the gene ends were 0 bases for V and 8 bases for J; bases not matched to a gene: 14.

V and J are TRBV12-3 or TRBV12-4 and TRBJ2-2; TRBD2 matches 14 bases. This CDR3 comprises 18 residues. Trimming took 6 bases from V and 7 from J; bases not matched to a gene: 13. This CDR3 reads CASSPGLAGGRVRGELFF. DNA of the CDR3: TGTGCCAGCAGCCCAGGACTAGCGGGAGGAAGGGTACGCGGGGAGCTGTTTTTT.

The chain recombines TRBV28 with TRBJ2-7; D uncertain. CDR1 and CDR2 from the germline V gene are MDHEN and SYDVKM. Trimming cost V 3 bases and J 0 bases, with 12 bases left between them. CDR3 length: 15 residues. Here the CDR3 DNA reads TGTGCCAGCAGTTTTCTTGGGGTCAACTCCTACGAGCAGTACTTC. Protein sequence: CASSFLGVNSYEQYF.

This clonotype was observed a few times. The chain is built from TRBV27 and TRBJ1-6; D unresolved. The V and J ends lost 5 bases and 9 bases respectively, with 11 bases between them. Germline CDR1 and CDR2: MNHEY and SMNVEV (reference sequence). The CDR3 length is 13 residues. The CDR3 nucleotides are TGTGCCAGCAGTCCTTCGGGGATTTCACCCCTCCACTTT. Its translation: CASSPSGISPLHF.

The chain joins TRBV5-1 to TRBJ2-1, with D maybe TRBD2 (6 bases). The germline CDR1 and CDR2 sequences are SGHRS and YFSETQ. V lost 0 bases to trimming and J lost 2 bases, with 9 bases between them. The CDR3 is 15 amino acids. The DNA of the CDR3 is TGCGCCAGCAGCTTGGGCGGGACGACCTACAATGAGCAGTTCTTC. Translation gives CASSLGGTTYNEQFF.

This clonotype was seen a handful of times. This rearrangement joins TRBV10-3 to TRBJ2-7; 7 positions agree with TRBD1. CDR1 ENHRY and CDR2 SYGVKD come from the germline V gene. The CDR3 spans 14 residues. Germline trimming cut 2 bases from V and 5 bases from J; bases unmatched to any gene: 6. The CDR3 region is CAISEPGTANEQYF. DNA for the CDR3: TGTGCCATCAGTGAGCCCGGGACAGCTAACGAGCAGTACTTC.

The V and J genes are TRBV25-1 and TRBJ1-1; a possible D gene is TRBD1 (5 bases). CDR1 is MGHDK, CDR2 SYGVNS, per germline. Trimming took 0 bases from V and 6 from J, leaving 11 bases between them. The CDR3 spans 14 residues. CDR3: CASSEYSGPSEAFF. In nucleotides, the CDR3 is TGTGCCAGCAGTGAATACTCGGGGCCATCTGAAGCTTTCTTT.

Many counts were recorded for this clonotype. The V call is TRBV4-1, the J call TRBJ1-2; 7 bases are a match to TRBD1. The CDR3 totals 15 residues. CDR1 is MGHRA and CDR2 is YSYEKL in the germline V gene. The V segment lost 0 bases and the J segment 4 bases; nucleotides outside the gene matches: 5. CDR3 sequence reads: CASSQDGQAFYGYTF. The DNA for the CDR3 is TGCGCCAGCAGCCAAGACGGACAGGCCTTCTATGGCTACACCTTC.

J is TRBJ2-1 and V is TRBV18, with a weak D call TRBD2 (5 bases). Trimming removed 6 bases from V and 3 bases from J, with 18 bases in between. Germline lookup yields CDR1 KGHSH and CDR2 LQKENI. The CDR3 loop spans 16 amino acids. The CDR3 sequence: CASSLTDWLLYNEQFF. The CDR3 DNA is TGTGCCAGCTCCCTCACGGACTGGTTACTCTACAATGAGCAGTTCTTC.

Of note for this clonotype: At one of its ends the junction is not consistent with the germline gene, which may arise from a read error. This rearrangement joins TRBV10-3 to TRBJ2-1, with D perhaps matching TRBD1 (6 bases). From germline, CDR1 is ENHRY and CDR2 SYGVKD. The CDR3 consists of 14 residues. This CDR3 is CAIREVGRGNEQFF. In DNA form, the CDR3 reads TGTGCCATCCGTGAAGTCGGCAGGGGAAATGAGCAGTTCTTC.

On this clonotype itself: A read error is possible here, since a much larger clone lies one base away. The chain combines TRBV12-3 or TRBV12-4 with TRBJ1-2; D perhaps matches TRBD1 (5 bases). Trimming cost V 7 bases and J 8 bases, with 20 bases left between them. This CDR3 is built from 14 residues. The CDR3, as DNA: TGTGCCAGCACAGTTCCTCTCAGGGCGGGGGGCTACACCTTC. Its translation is CASTVPLRAGGYTF.

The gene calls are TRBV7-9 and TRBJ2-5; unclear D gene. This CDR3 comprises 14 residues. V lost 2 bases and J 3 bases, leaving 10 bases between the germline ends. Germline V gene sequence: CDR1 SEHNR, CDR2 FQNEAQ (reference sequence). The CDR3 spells CASSLSRSKETQYF. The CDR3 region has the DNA TGTGCCAGCAGCTTAAGCCGCTCAAAAGAGACCCAGTACTTC.

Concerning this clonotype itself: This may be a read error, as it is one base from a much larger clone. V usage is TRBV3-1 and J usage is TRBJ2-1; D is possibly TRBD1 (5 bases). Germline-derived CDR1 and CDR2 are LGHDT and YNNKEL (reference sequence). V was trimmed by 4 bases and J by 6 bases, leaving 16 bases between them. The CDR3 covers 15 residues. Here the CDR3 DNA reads TGTGCCAGCAGCCCCCTGACAGTTAAGGCCAATGAGCAGTTCTTC. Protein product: CASSPLTVKANEQFF.

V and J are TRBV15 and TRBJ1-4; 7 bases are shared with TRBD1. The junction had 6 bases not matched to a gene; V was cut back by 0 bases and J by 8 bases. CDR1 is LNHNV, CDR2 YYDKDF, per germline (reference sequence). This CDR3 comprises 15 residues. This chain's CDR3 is CATSRDRQGGEKLFF. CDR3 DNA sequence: TGTGCCACCAGCAGAGATCGACAGGGAGGCGAAAAACTGTTTTTT.

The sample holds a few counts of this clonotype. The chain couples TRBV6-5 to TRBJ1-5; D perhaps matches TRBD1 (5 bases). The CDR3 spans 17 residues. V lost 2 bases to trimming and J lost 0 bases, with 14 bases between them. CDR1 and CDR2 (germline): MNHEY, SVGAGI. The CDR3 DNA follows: TGTGCCAGCAGTTACAAGGGGCAGGGATATAGCAATCAGCCCCAGCATTTT. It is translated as CASSYKGQGYSNQPQHF.